This is a list of T cell receptor beta chains from one sample in a study of shared clonotypes between healthy human individuals. The table came from immunoSEQ multiplex PCR; TCRdb's copy has only in-frame clones and leaves some out. This table holds roughly 1.4 million clones, approximately 98.5% found once. The sample consisted of naive CD4+ T cells sorted from blood. These receptors all stem from a man aged 25-45 years in good health. Each CDR3 is given with its conserved first and last residue. Each record gives: V gene, D gene, clone size, J gene, CDR3 DNA, CDR3 protein. A D gene is named only where the DNA matches it firmly. A row's size may be missing; if present it is once, few, many or a size class.

TRBV28	-	-	TRBJ2-1	TGTGCCAGCAGTCGAGTTTGGGATGAGCAGTTCTTC	CASSRVWDEQFF
TRBV11-3	TRBD2	-	TRBJ2-3	TGTGCCAGCAGCAATCCTAGCGGGAGGAACACAGATACGCAGTATTTT	CASSNPSGRNTDTQYF
TRBV5-1	-	-	TRBJ2-3	TGCGCCAGCAGCTTGGGGTCAAACGCAGATACGCAGTATTTT	CASSLGSNADTQYF
TRBV4-3	-	-	TRBJ1-4	TGCGCCAGCAGCCACGCCTTCACGAGGGATGAAAAACTGTTTTTT	CASSHAFTRDEKLFF
TRBV4-1	-	once	TRBJ1-1	TGCGCCAGCAGCCACGTTCTTCTGGCTGAAGCTTTCTTT	CASSHVLLAEAFF
TRBV7-8	TRBD2	-	TRBJ2-5	TGTGCCAGCATCCCGGGACTAGCGGGAGACATTTCAGAGACCCAGTACTTC	CASIPGLAGDISETQYF
TRBV7-2	TRBD2	-	TRBJ2-3	TGTGCCAGCAGCCAAGCGGGTAGCGGGAGGGTAACAGATACGCAGTATTTT	CASSQAGSGRVTDTQYF
TRBV10-1	-	-	TRBJ2-5	TGCGCCAGCAGTGAGTCGACTGGAGCAACCCAGTACTTC	CASSESTGATQYF
TRBV9	-	once	TRBJ2-1	TGTGCCAGCAGCGCGTATCCATACTCCTACAATGAGCAGTTCTTC	CASSAYPYSYNEQFF
TRBV6-5	-	-	TRBJ2-2	TGTGCCAGCAGTTCCCCCACCGGGGAGCTGTTTTTT	CASSSPTGELFF
TRBV30	TRBD1	-	TRBJ2-5	TGTGCCTTTAACTGGGACAGAGAAGAGACCCAGTACTTC	CAFNWDREETQYF
TRBV5-6	-	-	TRBJ2-3	TGTGCCAGCAGCTTACTAAAAGCGGCTAGCACAGATACGCAGTATTTT	CASSLLKAASTDTQYF
TRBV7-2	TRBD1	-	TRBJ2-3	TGTGCCAGCAGCTTAAAAGCAGGGGGCGGCACAGATACGCAGTATTTT	CASSLKAGGGTDTQYF
TRBV6-5	-	-	TRBJ1-2	TGTGCCAGCAGTTACTCGAGGGGGAAGGGCTACACCTTC	CASSYSRGKGYTF
TRBV9	-	-	TRBJ1-3	TGTGCCAGCAGCGTAACGACAGCTCCTGGAAACACCATATATTTT	CASSVTTAPGNTIYF
TRBV27	-	-	TRBJ1-5	TGTGCCAGCAGTTTAGGTAATTCAGGGCAGCCCCAGCATTTT	CASSLGNSGQPQHF
TRBV28	-	once	TRBJ1-5	TGTGCCAGCAGAGGTTTCGGCGGGAGCAATCAGCCCCAGCATTTT	CASRGFGGSNQPQHF
TRBV6-1	TRBD1	-	TRBJ2-7	TGTGCCAGCAGTGACAGGGGGACAGGGAGTTTTGCCTACGAGCAGTACTTC	CASSDRGTGSFAYEQYF
TRBV6-5	-	once	TRBJ1-2	TGTGCCAGCAGTTACGCAGGGCACTATGGCTACACCTTC	CASSYAGHYGYTF
TRBV27	TRBD2	-	TRBJ2-7	TGTGCCAGCGGGGTTCTAGCGGGGCCCTACGAGCAGTACTTC	CASGVLAGPYEQYF
TRBV5-1	-	-	TRBJ2-1	TGCGCCAGCAAGGTGGGAAGTTCCAATGAGCAGTTCTTC	CASKVGSSNEQFF
TRBV5-8	-	-	TRBJ1-4	TGTGCCAGCAGCTTGGTCATAGGAGGGGGACTGTTTTTT	CASSLVIGGGLFF
TRBV29-1	TRBD2	-	TRBJ2-1	TGCAGCGGTACCGGGACTAGCAGGAATGAGCAGTTCTTC	CSGTGTSRNEQFF
TRBV7-3	TRBD1	-	TRBJ2-2	TGTGCCAGCAGCTTGGACAGGAGGACCGGGGAGCTGTTTTTT	CASSLDRRTGELFF
TRBV25-1	-	-	TRBJ1-5	TGTGCCAGCAGTGAAAGAGGGTCTAGCAATCAGCCCCAGCATTTT	CASSERGSSNQPQHF
TRBV9	-	-	TRBJ1-2	TGTGCCAGCAGCCCTCGGGACATACCGAACTATGGCTACACCTTC	CASSPRDIPNYGYTF
TRBV19	-	-	TRBJ2-7	TGTGCCAGTAGCAGGAGTATTACCTACGAGCAGTACTTC	CASSRSITYEQYF
TRBV30	-	-	TRBJ2-7	TGTGCCTGGAAACAGGCCAATCTAGGATACGAGCAGTACTTC	CAWKQANLGYEQYF
TRBV28	TRBD2	once	TRBJ2-2	TGTGCCAGCAGTCTGACTAGCGGGGAACCCACCGGGGAGCTGTTTTTT	CASSLTSGEPTGELFF
TRBV7-2	TRBD1	-	TRBJ2-7	TGTGCCAGCGCAAAAGACAGGGTTGGCACCTACGAGCAGTACTTC	CASAKDRVGTYEQYF
TRBV19	TRBD2	-	TRBJ2-1	TGTGCCAGTAGTATAGAAGTTTTAGCGGGAGTACGTGGCGGTGAGCAGTTCTTC	CASSIEVLAGVRGGEQFF
TRBV5-4	TRBD2	-	TRBJ2-7	TGTGCCAGCAGCTTGGTGGCGGGAGGAACCTACGAGCAGTACTTC	CASSLVAGGTYEQYF
TRBV7-3	-	once	TRBJ2-2	TGTGCCAGCAGCTCGGTAGTAGCGAACACCGGGGAGCTGTTTTTT	CASSSVVANTGELFF
TRBV28	-	once	TRBJ1-3	TGTGCCAGCAGTTTTAGAGGAAACACCATATATTTT	CASSFRGNTIYF
TRBV28	-	-	TRBJ2-6	TGTGCCAGCAGTTTAAGCATCCCTGGGGCCAACGTCCTGACTTTC	CASSLSIPGANVLTF
TRBV9	TRBD2	-	TRBJ2-5	TGTGCCAGCAGCCCCGGGACTAGCGGGAGGGCAAAACTGGAGACCCAGTACTTC	CASSPGTSGRAKLETQYF
TRBV5-4	-	-	TRBJ1-1	TGTGCCAGCAGCGGTGTTACAACTGCTAGCACTGAAGCTTTCTTT	CASSGVTTASTEAFF
TRBV10-2	-	-	TRBJ1-5	TGCGCCAGCAGTGTACAGTTCAATCAGCCCCAGCATTTT	CASSVQFNQPQHF
TRBV11-2	-	-	TRBJ2-1	TGTGCCAGCACCACTCGCGGGATGTACAATGAGCAGTTCTTC	CASTTRGMYNEQFF
TRBV6-5	-	-	TRBJ1-1	TGTGCCAGCAGAATCCGGAACACTGAAGCTTTCTTT	CASRIRNTEAFF
TRBV25-1	TRBD1	once	TRBJ2-7	TGTGCCAGCAGTGAACTCTGTGGGTTCGGACAGGGGTTTTGCGAGCAGTACTTC	CASSELCGFGQGFCEQYF
TRBV9	TRBD1	-	TRBJ1-1	TGTGCCAGCAGCGTAGCTGGGGACAGCTCCACTGAAGCTTTCTTT	CASSVAGDSSTEAFF
TRBV5-1	-	-	TRBJ2-1	TGCGCCAGCAGCTTGATCCATCCGGCGTCTGATGAGCAGTTCTTC	CASSLIHPASDEQFF
TRBV7-7	TRBD1	once	TRBJ2-7	TGTGCCAGCAGCCCTAGGGACAGACTCTACGAGCAGTACTTC	CASSPRDRLYEQYF
TRBV13	TRBD1	-	TRBJ1-1	TGTGCCAGCAGCGAATCCGGGACAGGCTTGATATCTAAGAATACTGAAGCTTTCTTT	CASSESGTGLISKNTEAFF
TRBV25-1	-	-	TRBJ1-1	TGTGCCAGCAGTGCCACCAGTGAAGCTTTCTTT	CASSATSEAFF
TRBV7-9	-	-	TRBJ2-2	TGTGCCAGCAGCTTAGACGGGCCCGGGGAGCTGTTTTTT	CASSLDGPGELFF
TRBV20-1	-	-	TRBJ1-1	TGCAGTGCTAGAGAAGACACTGAAGCTTTCTTT	CSAREDTEAFF
TRBV5-1	TRBD1	-	TRBJ1-2	TGCGCCAGCAGCTCACAGGGGACAGGCTATGGCTACACCTTC	CASSSQGTGYGYTF
TRBV11-3	-	-	TRBJ1-4	TGTGCCAGCAGCTTATGGGGGCCCTCCTCAACTAATGAAAAACTGTTTTTT	CASSLWGPSSTNEKLFF
TRBV7-9	-	-	TRBJ2-6	TGTGCCAGCAGCCCGAAGGCGGCAGCTGGGGCCAACGTCCTGACTTTC	CASSPKAAAGANVLTF
TRBV7-2	-	-	TRBJ1-5	TGTGCCAGCAGCTTAGTGGGGGACAGCAATCAGCCCCAGCATTTT	CASSLVGDSNQPQHF
TRBV10-3	-	-	TRBJ1-5	TGTGCCATCAGTGAAACCGGGACACCTAATCAGCCCCAGCATTTT	CAISETGTPNQPQHF
TRBV28	-	-	TRBJ2-1	TGTGCCAGCAGTCCAAACCCCCCTCTAGTGGAGCAGTTCTTC	CASSPNPPLVEQFF
TRBV7-2	-	-	TRBJ1-5	TGTGCCAGCAGCTTAGCGCAATCAGGGAGTCAGCCCCAGCATTTT	CASSLAQSGSQPQHF
TRBV6-4	TRBD2	-	TRBJ2-1	TGTGCCACTAGCGGGAGAGGTGGTAGGAACAATGAGCAGTTCTTC	CATSGRGGRNNEQFF
TRBV19	-	-	TRBJ1-5	TGTGCCAGTAGTCTTAAGACCCAGCCCCAGCATTTT	CASSLKTQPQHF
TRBV5-4	-	-	TRBJ2-6	TGTGCCAGCAGCTCCGCGGGCTCTGGGGCCAACGTCCTGACTTTC	CASSSAGSGANVLTF
TRBV15	TRBD2	-	TRBJ2-3	TGTGCCACCGTCGGGGGGAGGATTCTCACAGATACGCAGTATTTT	CATVGGRILTDTQYF